This entry describes one TCR beta chain. The antigen remains undetermined. This specimen belongs to a study of prognosis after radiotherapy for stage I lung cancer. Two-round multiplex PCR amplified TCR beta CDR3 from genomic DNA. Round one of PCR was performed, and it used primers specific to each TRBV and TRBJ gene. TCRdb called the multiplex PCR reads again in MiXCR, with one record for every CDR3 protein. Of about 15,000 distinct CDR3 sequences in the sample, about 43% are singletons; the top ten hold 44%. Study results and caveats: Frequencies of TRBV and TRBJ gene use reportedly varied by whether patients had metastases.

Peripheral blood, in approximately 6-milliliter volumes, was drawn at each of two time points. This clonotype was obtained from a donor aged 50 or older with non-small cell lung cancer. The sequenced sample was PBMCs, obtained before or after stereotactic body radiation therapy (not recorded which).

CDR3 amino acids: CATSAQNEKLFF. The CDR3 DNA reads as TGTGCTACCAGTGCCCAAAATGAAAAACTGTTTTTT. This rearrangement joins TRBV6-1 to TRBJ1-4; no reliable D call. Germline V gives CDR1 MNHNS, CDR2 SASEGT. This CDR3 comprises 12 residues.